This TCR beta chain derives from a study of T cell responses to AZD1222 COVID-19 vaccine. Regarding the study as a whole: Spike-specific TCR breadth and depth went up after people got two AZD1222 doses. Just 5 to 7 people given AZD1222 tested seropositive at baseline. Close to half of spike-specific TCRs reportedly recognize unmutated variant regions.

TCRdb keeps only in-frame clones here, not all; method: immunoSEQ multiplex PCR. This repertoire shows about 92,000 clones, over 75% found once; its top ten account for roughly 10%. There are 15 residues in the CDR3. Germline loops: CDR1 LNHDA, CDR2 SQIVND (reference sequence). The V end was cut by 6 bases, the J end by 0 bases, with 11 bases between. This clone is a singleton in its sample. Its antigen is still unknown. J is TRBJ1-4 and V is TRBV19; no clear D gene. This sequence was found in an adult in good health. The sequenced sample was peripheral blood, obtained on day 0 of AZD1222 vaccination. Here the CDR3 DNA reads TGTGCCAGTAGCCCCGGGTCATCAACTAATGAAAAACTGTTTTTT. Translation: CASSPGSSTNEKLFF.